This is a list of T cell receptor beta chains from one sample in a study of OX40 agonist ivuxolimab in advanced cancers. Here immunoSEQ multiplex PCR was the method, and the copy in TCRdb shows in-frame clones only, minus some. The data show 73,000 or so clones, approximately 89% seen once. Here the sequenced sample was CD4+ or CD8+ T cells sorted from blood, taken in a trial of the OX40 agonist ivuxolimab. The receptors stem from an adult with an advanced solid tumor such as melanoma, head and neck, liver or kidney cancer. Each CDR3 is given with its conserved first and last residue. D genes are given only for firm matches. Only part of the rows carry a size: once, few, many, or a class if the clone is expanded.

J gene,clone size,V gene,D gene,CDR3 DNA,CDR3 protein
TRBJ1-2,-,TRBV6-6,-,TGTGCCAGCAGTTACTCGAAAACGGGCTACACCTTC,CASSYSKTGYTF
TRBJ2-7,once,TRBV19,-,TGTGCCAGTAGCCCCGGCGTCGGCTTCACCTACGAGCAGTACTTC,CASSPGVGFTYEQYF
TRBJ1-1,medium-sized,TRBV7-2,TRBD1,TGTGCCAGCAGCTCCGTCCTCCGGGACAGGCAAGCTTTCTTT,CASSSVLRDRQAFF
TRBJ1-4,once,TRBV27,-,TGTGCCAGCAGTTTTATCGCAACTAATGAAAAACTGTTTTTT,CASSFIATNEKLFF
TRBJ2-5,-,TRBV18,TRBD1,TGTGCCAGCTCACCACCGACGGGACAGCCTTTAGAGACCCAGTACTTC,CASSPPTGQPLETQYF
TRBJ2-7,-,TRBV7-2,-,TGTGCCAGCAGCTTAGTCAGTGCGGGGGCCACCTACGAGCAGTACTTC,CASSLVSAGATYEQYF
TRBJ2-1,-,TRBV11-3,-,TGTGCCAGCAGCTTGGGGGGAGTATGGGAGCAGTTCTTC,CASSLGGVWEQFF
TRBJ1-5,once,TRBV30,-,TGTGCCTGGAGTGTCGGAGGGTCTCAGCCCCAGCATTTT,CAWSVGGSQPQHF
TRBJ1-3,-,TRBV18,TRBD1,TGTGCCAGCTCACAAACAGGGGGCGATTCCTCTGGAAACACCATATATTTT,CASSQTGGDSSGNTIYF
TRBJ1-6,-,TRBV30,-,TGTGCCTGGAGTATCTCGCCAGGGAATAATTCACCCCTCCACTTT,CAWSISPGNNSPLHF
TRBJ2-6,-,TRBV6-1,-,TGTGCCAGCAGTGCCAGGGGCTCTGGGGCCAACGTCCTGACTTTC,CASSARGSGANVLTF
TRBJ1-1,-,TRBV29-1,-,TGCAGCGCTGGAGAAGCAGGAGCTTTCTTT,CSAGEAGAFF
TRBJ1-5,-,TRBV6-1,TRBD1,TGTGCCAGCAGTGTCACAGGGGGCACTCACAATCAGCCCCAGCATTTT,CASSVTGGTHNQPQHF
TRBJ1-5,few,TRBV28,-,TGTGCCAGCAGTTCGGACAGAGATCAGCCCCAGCATTTT,CASSSDRDQPQHF
TRBJ2-7,-,TRBV2,-,TGTGCCAGCAGTGAACAGGTCGAGCAGTACTTC,CASSEQVEQYF
TRBJ2-7,-,TRBV19,TRBD1,TGTGCCAGCGAGGGGGCAGAATCCCACGAGCAGTACTTC,CASEGAESHEQYF
TRBJ1-2,-,TRBV19,TRBD1,TGTGCCAGTAGTTCGACAGGGTACCCATCTGGCTACACCTTC,CASSSTGYPSGYTF
TRBJ1-2,-,TRBV5-6,-,TGTGCCAGCAGCAGGACGTTCTATGGCTACACCTTC,CASSRTFYGYTF
TRBJ1-3,-,TRBV28,TRBD1,TGTGCCAGCAGTTTTTCAGGGGGCTCTGGAAACACCATATATTTT,CASSFSGGSGNTIYF
TRBJ2-7,-,TRBV19,TRBD1,TGTGCCAGTAGTTTACACAGGGGGAGGTACGAGCAGTACTTC,CASSLHRGRYEQYF
TRBJ2-1,-,TRBV5-4,TRBD2,TGTGCCAGCAGCTTGGACGGGGGGGCGAGCTACAATGAGCAGTTCTTC,CASSLDGGASYNEQFF
TRBJ1-1,-,TRBV27,TRBD1,TGTGCCAGCAGTTATTCCCACAGGGGACTGGGCACTGAAGCTTTCTTT,CASSYSHRGLGTEAFF
TRBJ2-7,-,TRBV19,-,TGTGCCAGTAGTATAGGAGACAGCTACTACGAGCAGTACTTC,CASSIGDSYYEQYF
TRBJ1-1,-,TRBV19,TRBD1,TGTGCCAGTAGTAAAGTCCCGGGACAGGGAGGTGAAGCTTTCTTT,CASSKVPGQGGEAFF
TRBJ1-5,-,TRBV19,-,TGTGCCAGTAAAGGAGGAGACTACAATCAGCCCCAGCATTTT,CASKGGDYNQPQHF
TRBJ1-2,-,TRBV21-1,-,TGTGCCAGCAGCAAGACTGACTATGGCTACACCTTC,CASSKTDYGYTF
TRBJ1-1,-,TRBV28,-,TGTGCCAGCAGTCCCCGGGTTGGGACTGAAGCTTTCTTT,CASSPRVGTEAFF
TRBJ2-3,once,TRBV2,-,TGTGCCAGCAGTGTGCCAGGTCTTAGCACAGATACGCAGTATTTT,CASSVPGLSTDTQYF
TRBJ2-2,-,TRBV25-1,-,TGTGCCAGCAGTGAGCCCCTCACGAACACCGGGGAGCTGTTTTTT,CASSEPLTNTGELFF
TRBJ1-1,-,TRBV28,TRBD1,TGTGCCAGCAGTCAATTCCCGACAGGGAATATGAACACTGAAGCTTTCTTT,CASSQFPTGNMNTEAFF
TRBJ1-1,-,TRBV18,-,TGTGCCAGCTCACTCTTAGATGAAGCTTTCTTT,CASSLLDEAFF
TRBJ2-1,-,TRBV6-1,-,TGTGCCAGCAGTGCTTCTTCGGACCGATTGTTCTTC,CASSASSDRLFF
TRBJ2-3,-,TRBV28,TRBD2,TGTGCCAGCAGTCCACCCGGACTAGCTTTAACAGATACGCAGTATTTT,CASSPPGLALTDTQYF
TRBJ1-2,-,TRBV5-4,-,TGTGCCAGCAGCTCGGACAGCTTGTATGGCTACACCTTC,CASSSDSLYGYTF
TRBJ2-7,-,TRBV6-6,TRBD2,TGTGCCAGTAACCCGGTAGCGGGAGTAGGTGAGCAGTACTTC,CASNPVAGVGEQYF
TRBJ1-2,-,TRBV30,TRBD1,TGTGCCTGGAGTACCCCTCACAGGGGCTATGGCTACACCTTC,CAWSTPHRGYGYTF
TRBJ2-7,-,TRBV15,-,TGTGCCACCAGTACTACAGGGCCCTACGAGCAGTACTTC,CATSTTGPYEQYF
TRBJ2-5,-,TRBV9,-,TGTGCCAGCAGCGTAGAGGCGGCGGTCCAAGAGACCCAGTACTTC,CASSVEAAVQETQYF
TRBJ1-2,-,TRBV5-6,-,TGTGCCAGCAGCCAGGAGGCCGTCTATGGCTACACCTTC,CASSQEAVYGYTF
TRBJ2-3,-,TRBV25-1,-,TGTGCCAGCAGTCCTGGGGGCTTAGATACGCAGTATTTT,CASSPGGLDTQYF
TRBJ2-1,-,TRBV19,-,TGTGCCAGCCTCGGGGTTTTCGGGGGTACCTACAATGAGCAGTTCTTC,CASLGVFGGTYNEQFF
TRBJ1-1,-,TRBV25-1,-,TGTGCCAGCAGTGAGGCAGGGGAACCCTACACTGAAGCTTTCTTT,CASSEAGEPYTEAFF
TRBJ2-3,-,TRBV2,TRBD1,TGTGCCAGCATTAGGGACAGGGTTGGGAGCACAGATACGCAGTATTTT,CASIRDRVGSTDTQYF
TRBJ1-1,-,TRBV30,TRBD1,TGTGCCTGGAGCAACCCGGGACAGGGGGTAACTGAAGCTTTCTTT,CAWSNPGQGVTEAFF
TRBJ2-7,-,TRBV6-6,-,TGTGCCAGCAGTCCTCCCGACGGCTCCTACGAGCAGTACTTC,CASSPPDGSYEQYF
TRBJ2-5,-,TRBV6-1,-,TGTGCCAGCAGGGGGGGACAGACAATGGAGACCCAGTACTTC,CASRGGQTMETQYF
TRBJ2-3,-,TRBV6-5,-,TGTGCCAGCAGTCCTTGGGGGGATACGCAGTATTTT,CASSPWGDTQYF
TRBJ1-5,-,TRBV5-1,-,TGCGCCAGCAGCTCTGGGACCATGGAGCCCCAGCATTTT,CASSSGTMEPQHF
TRBJ1-3,-,TRBV6-1,-,TGTGCCAGCAGCCCCCCGACAGGACCCACTAACACCATATATTTT,CASSPPTGPTNTIYF
TRBJ2-2,-,TRBV5-4,TRBD1,TGTGCCAGCAGCAACACCCTGGGACAGTCCTCCGCCGGGGAGCTGTTTTTT,CASSNTLGQSSAGELFF